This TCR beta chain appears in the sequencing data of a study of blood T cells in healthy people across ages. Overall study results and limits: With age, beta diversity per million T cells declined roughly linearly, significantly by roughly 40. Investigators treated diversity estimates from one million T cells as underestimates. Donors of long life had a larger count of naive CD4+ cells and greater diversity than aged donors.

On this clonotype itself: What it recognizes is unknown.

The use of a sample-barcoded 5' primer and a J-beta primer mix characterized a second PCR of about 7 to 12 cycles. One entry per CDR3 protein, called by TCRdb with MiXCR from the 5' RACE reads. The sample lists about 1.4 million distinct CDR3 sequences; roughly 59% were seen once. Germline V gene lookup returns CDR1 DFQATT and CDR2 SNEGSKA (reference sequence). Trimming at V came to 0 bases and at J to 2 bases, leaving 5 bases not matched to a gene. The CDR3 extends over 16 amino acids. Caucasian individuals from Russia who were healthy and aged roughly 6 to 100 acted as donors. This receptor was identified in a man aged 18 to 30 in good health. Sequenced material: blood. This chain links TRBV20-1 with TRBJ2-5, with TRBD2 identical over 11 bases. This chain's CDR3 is CSARDGTSGPQETQYF. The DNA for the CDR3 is TGCAGTGCTAGAGACGGGACTAGCGGTCCGCAAGAGACCCAGTACTTC.